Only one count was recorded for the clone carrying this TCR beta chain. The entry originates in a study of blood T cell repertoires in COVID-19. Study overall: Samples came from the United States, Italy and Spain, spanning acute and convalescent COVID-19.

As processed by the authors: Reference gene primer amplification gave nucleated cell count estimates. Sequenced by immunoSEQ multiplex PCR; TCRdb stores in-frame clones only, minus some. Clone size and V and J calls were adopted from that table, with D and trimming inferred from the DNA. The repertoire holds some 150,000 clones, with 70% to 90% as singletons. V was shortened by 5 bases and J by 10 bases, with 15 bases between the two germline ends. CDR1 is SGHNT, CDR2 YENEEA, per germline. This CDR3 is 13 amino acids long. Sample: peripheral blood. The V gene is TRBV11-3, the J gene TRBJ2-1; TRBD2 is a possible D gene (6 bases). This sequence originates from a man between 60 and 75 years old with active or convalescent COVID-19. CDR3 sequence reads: CASSPARGSEQFF. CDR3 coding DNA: TGTGCCAGCAGCCCGGCCCGGGGGTCAGAGCAGTTCTTC.